Described below is a single T cell receptor (beta chain) sequence and its context. The antigen remains unidentified. This sample was included in a study of T cells in Graves' hyperthyroidism and ophthalmopathy. In the study overall: Peripheral blood draws took place at initial diagnosis, ahead of any treatment. General study points: Blood also contained most expanded thyroid clonotypes above 0.001.

At least 3 on the Clinical Activity Score was recorded for ophthalmopathy patients, who also had NOSPECS grade at least 4 and duration under 3 months. Together with thyroid ultrasound, orbital computed tomography, serum thyroxine and TRAb, clinical symptoms were used for diagnoses. There were TCR beta CDR3 regions amplified from RNA transcripts. Using the HTBI primer set, a first-round RT-PCR was run on the TCR CDR3. From the multiplex PCR reads, TCRdb called clonotypes with MiXCR, one entry per CDR3 protein. This table holds about 250,000 distinct CDR3 sequences, more than 20% found once. Germline CDR1 and CDR2: MNHEY and SVGEGT. The CDR3 runs 14 residues. Trimming removed 5 bases from V and 2 bases from J, with 7 bases in between.

The source material was blood. This chain connects TRBV6-2 or TRBV6-3 to TRBJ2-6, with D hard to call. The source of this sequence is a woman between 35 and 50 years old with Graves' ophthalmopathy. In nucleotides, the CDR3 is TGTGCCAGCAGTAAGTCGGCTGGGGCCAACGTCCTGACTTTC. Translating gives CASSKSAGANVLTF.